One and the same sample provided the 9 T cell receptor beta chains below, sequenced in a study of regulatory T cells in long-lasting Graves disease. Arm-PCR with iRepertoire HTBI primers amplified the CDR3 regions for these TCR beta libraries. TCRdb analysed the multiplex PCR reads with MiXCR anew, one entry per CDR3 protein. The sample yields 420,000 or so distinct CDR3 sequences, 16% seen once. Time point meaning: newly diagnosed GD, antithyroid drugs for less than 3 months. PBMCs were the source of the RNA used for TCR sequencing. The same data also went into a second study, on T cells in Graves' hyperthyroidism and ophthalmopathy.

The source material was peripheral blood mononuclear cells (PBMCs), sampled at new diagnosis, from a patient treated with antithyroid drugs. These receptors were collected from a woman younger than 30 with Graves disease.

This clonotype was picked up a small number of times. This sequence joins TRBV29-1 and TRBJ2-1; TRBD2 might be the D (6 bases). Germline V CDR1 and CDR2: SQVTM, ANQGSEA. Trimming pared 0 bases from V and 9 bases from J, leaving 12 bases between. The CDR3 covers 13 residues. Here the CDR3 reads CSVEDGLMGEQFF. In DNA, the CDR3 is TGCAGCGTTGAAGATGGACTAATGGGTGAGCAGTTCTTC.

This clonotype was counted ten times or more. This chain links TRBV7-2 with TRBJ2-5; maybe TRBD2 (6 bases). In germline, CDR1 is SGHTA, CDR2 FQGNSA. This CDR3 has 13 amino acids. The germline V and J ends were trimmed by 5 bases and 5 bases, with 12 bases remaining between them. CDR3 in DNA: TGTGCCAGCAGCCCCATAGGGAGGGAGACCCAGTACTTC. Translating gives CASSPIGRETQYF.

The chain joins TRBV6-1 to TRBJ2-5, with D possibly matching TRBD2 (6 bases). The CDR3 extends over 14 amino acids. Germline V gene data show CDR1 as MNHNS and CDR2 as SASEGT. The V and J ends lost 5 bases and 5 bases respectively, with 15 bases between them. CDR3 sequence reads: CASSIRGLQETQYF. The CDR3 DNA is TGTGCCAGCAGTATCCGGGGACTCCAGGAGACCCAGTACTTC.

This clonotype appeared many times. The DNA for the CDR3 is TGCGCCAGCAGCAGCGACAGCTTATTAGCCAAAAACATTCAGTACTTC. Translation gives CASSSDSLLAKNIQYF. V is TRBV10-2 and J is TRBJ2-4; D might be TRBD1 (5 bases). The CDR3 runs to 16 residues. V shed 6 bases and J shed 0 bases, with 15 bases lying between them. Germline V gives CDR1 WSHSY, CDR2 SAAADI.

This clonotype was seen ten or more times. The chain links TRBV3-1 to TRBJ2-5; D tentatively reads TRBD1 or TRBD2 (5 bases each). Germline V lookup: CDR1 LGHDT, CDR2 YNNKEL (reference sequence). The CDR3 has 15 amino acids. V lost 2 bases, J lost 5 bases, and 15 bases lay in between. The CDR3 DNA sequence: TGTGCCAGCAGCCAATGGGCCGAGGGGTTGGAGACCCAGTACTTC. Protein sequence: CASSQWAEGLETQYF.

This clonotype has more than one count but fewer than ten. The chain recombines TRBV27 with TRBJ2-7; 9 positions match TRBD1. Germline V gives CDR1 MNHEY, CDR2 SMNVEV (reference sequence). V shed 2 bases and J 3 bases; nucleotides not matched to a gene: 14. The length of the CDR3 is 18 residues. In DNA, the CDR3 is TGTGCCAGCAGTTTAGGCACAGGGGGCGCGAGTGGAATCTACGAGCAGTACTTC. It codes for CASSLGTGGASGIYEQYF.

This clonotype came up a few times. V and J are TRBV7-9 and TRBJ2-7, with D possibly called TRBD1 or TRBD2 (6 bases each). The CDR3 length is 14 residues. V lost 3 bases and J lost 4, with 13 bases in between. Per the germline V gene, CDR1 is SEHNR and CDR2 is FQNEAQ (reference sequence). CDR3 in amino acids: CASSFIQGGYEQYF. The DNA of the CDR3 is TGTGCCAGCAGCTTCATCCAAGGGGGGTACGAGCAGTACTTC.

The J gene is TRBJ2-2, the V gene TRBV28, with 12 bases lining up with TRBD2. Per the germline V gene, CDR1 is MDHEN and CDR2 is SYDVKM. There are 21 residues in the CDR3. The V segment lost 5 bases and the J segment 2 bases; nucleotides outside the gene matches: 18. The CDR3 loop is CASSPLRGLGLAGPNTGELFF. The CDR3 nucleotides are TGTGCCAGCAGTCCATTAAGGGGACTAGGACTAGCGGGACCTAACACCGGGGAGCTGTTTTTT.

There are many counts of this clonotype. This chain connects TRBV28 to TRBJ2-7; D uncertain. Germline CDR1 reads MDHEN; CDR2 reads SYDVKM. V was shortened by 6 bases and J by 2 bases, with 17 bases between the two germline ends. The CDR3 totals 15 residues. DNA for the CDR3: TGTGCCAGCAGGCCTACAGAAGACAACGCCTACGAGCAGTACTTC. This sequence encodes CASRPTEDNAYEQYF.